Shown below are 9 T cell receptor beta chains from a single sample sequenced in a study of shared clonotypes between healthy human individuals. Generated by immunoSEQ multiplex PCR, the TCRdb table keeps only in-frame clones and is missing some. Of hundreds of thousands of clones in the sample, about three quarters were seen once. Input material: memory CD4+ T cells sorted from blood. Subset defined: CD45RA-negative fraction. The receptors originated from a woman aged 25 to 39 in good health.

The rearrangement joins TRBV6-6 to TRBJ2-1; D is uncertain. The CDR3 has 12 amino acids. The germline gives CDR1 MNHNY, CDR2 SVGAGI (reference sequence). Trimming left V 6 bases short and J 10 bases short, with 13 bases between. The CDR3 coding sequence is TGTGCCAGCAGCAGTAGAGTCTGGGAGCAGTTCTTC. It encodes CASSSRVWEQFF.

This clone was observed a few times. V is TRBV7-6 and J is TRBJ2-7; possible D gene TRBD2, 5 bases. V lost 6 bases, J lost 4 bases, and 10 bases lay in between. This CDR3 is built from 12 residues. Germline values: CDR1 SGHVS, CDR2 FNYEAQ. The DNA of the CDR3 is TGTGCCAGCAGTTCAAGCGGATACGAGCAGTACTTC. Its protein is CASSSSGYEQYF.

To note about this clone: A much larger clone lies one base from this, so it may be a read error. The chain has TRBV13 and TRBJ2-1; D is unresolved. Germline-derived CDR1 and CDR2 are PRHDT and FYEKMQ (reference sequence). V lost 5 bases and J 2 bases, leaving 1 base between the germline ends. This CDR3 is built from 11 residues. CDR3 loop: CASSAYNEQFF. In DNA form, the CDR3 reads TGTGCCAGCAGCGCCTACAATGAGCAGTTCTTC.

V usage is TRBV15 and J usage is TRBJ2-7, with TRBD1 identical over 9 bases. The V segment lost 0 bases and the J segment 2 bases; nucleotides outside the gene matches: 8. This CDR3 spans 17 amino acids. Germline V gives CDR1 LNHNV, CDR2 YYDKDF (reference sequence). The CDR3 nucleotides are TGTGCCACCAGCAGAGATAGCGAGGACAGGGGTACCTACGAGCAGTACTTC. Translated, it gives CATSRDSEDRGTYEQYF.

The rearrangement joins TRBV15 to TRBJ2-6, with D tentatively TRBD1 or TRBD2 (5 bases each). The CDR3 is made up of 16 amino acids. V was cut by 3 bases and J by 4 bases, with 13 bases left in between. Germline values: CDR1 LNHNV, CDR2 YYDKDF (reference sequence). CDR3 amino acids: CATSSYGGGGANVLTF. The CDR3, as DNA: TGTGCCACCAGCAGTTATGGGGGTGGCGGGGCCAACGTCCTGACTTTC.

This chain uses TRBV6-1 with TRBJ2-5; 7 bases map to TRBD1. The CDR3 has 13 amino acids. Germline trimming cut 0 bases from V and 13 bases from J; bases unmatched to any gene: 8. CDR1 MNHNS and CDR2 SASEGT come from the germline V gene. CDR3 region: CASSEAHRGSPYF. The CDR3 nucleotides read TGTGCCAGCAGTGAAGCCCACAGGGGCTCTCCGTACTTC.

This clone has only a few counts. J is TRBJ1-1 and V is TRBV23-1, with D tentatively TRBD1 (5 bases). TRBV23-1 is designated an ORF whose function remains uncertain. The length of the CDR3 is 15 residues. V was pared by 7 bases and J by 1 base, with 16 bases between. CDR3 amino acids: CASNPPADRNTEAFF. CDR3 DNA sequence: TGCGCCAGCAACCCCCCCGCCGACAGGAACACTGAAGCTTTCTTT.

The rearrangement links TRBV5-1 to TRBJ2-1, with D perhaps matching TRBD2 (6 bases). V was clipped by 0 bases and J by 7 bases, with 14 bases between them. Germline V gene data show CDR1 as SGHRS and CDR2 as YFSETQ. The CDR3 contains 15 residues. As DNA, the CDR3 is TGCGCCAGCAGCTTGGAGCCCCTCAGCGGGAATGAGCAGTTCTTC. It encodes CASSLEPLSGNEQFF. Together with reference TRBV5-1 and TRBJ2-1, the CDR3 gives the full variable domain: KAGVTQTPRYLIKTRGQQVTLSCSPISGHRSVSWYQQTPGQGLQFLFEYFSETQRNKGNFPGRFSGRQFSNSRSEMNVSTLELGDSALYLCASSLEPLSGNEQFFGPGTRLTVL.

CDR3 protein: CASTSGLAGGYTQYF. CDR3 DNA: TGTGCCAGCACCTCGGGACTAGCGGGAGGGTATACGCAGTATTTT. The chain carries TRBV28 and TRBJ2-3, with TRBD2 matching over 16 bases. Per the germline V gene, CDR1 is MDHEN and CDR2 is SYDVKM. The CDR3 is made up of 15 amino acids. V shed 7 bases and J 7 bases; nucleotides not matched to a gene: 5.